The T cell receptor beta chain described here comes from a study of cytomegalovirus exposure and HLA in healthy donors. Study-level findings and limits: CMV serostatus was the only immune exposure information that was available. The authors later linked a missense DCLRE1C variant to TCR beta V- and J-gene trimming. The study dropped some indistinguishable V segments, TRBV6-2 and TRBV6-3 among them.

Primers: 60 Vbeta forward and 13 Jbeta reverse. Sequenced by immunoSEQ multiplex PCR; TCRdb stores in-frame clones only, minus some. Here the sample spans 150,000 to 200,000 clones, roughly 79% being singletons. Turning to this clone: Antigen: not known.

The CDR3 totals 15 residues. Trimming took 4 bases from V and 7 from J; bases not matched to a gene: 5. Per germline, CDR1 MDHEN and CDR2 SYDVKM. This receptor was obtained from a woman aged 40 to 49 in good health and CMV-seronegative. The sequencing input was PBMCs. This rearrangement joins TRBV28 to TRBJ2-1; 12 bases are a match to TRBD2. In DNA form, the CDR3 reads TGTGCCAGCAGTTCGGGACTAGCGGGCGGTAATGAGCAGTTCTTC. Its translation is CASSSGLAGGNEQFF. The full variable domain, completed using reference TRBV28 and TRBJ2-1, is DVKVTQSSRYLVKRTGEKVFLECVQDMDHENMFWYRQDPGLGLRLIYFSYDVKMKEKGDIPEGYSVSREKKERFSLILESASTNQTSMYLCASSSGLAGGNEQFFGPGTRLTVL.